This TCR beta chain was identified in a study of blood T cell repertoires in COVID-19. Study-wide context: From T cells, B-cell-depleted T cells, or PBMCs came the material, which was cDNA or gDNA.

Losses at the gene ends were 5 bases for V and 12 bases for J; bases not matched to a gene: 13. CDR1 is LGHDT, CDR2 YNNKEL, per germline (reference sequence). The CDR3 covers 15 residues. Assay used: immunoSEQ multiplex PCR; TCRdb lists only in-frame clones, some missing. This table has 93,000 or so clones, roughly 90% appearing once. Sequencing input: peripheral blood. The chain joins TRBV3-1 (or the pseudogene TRBV3-2) to TRBJ1-6; 7 bases agree with TRBD1. This clonotype was obtained from a woman older than 75 in a cohort sampled during active COVID-19. DNA of the CDR3: TGTGCCAGCAGCTTGGGGACAGCCGTAGACCGACCCCTCCACTTT. Protein: CASSLGTAVDRPLHF.